The 17 T cell receptor beta chains below all came from one sample that was sequenced in a study of blood T cell repertoires in COVID-19. This table comes from immunoSEQ multiplex PCR, and its TCRdb copy is limited to in-frame clones, with some not included. The sample includes some 170,000 clones, 70% to 80% of them seen just once. Sequences were obtained from peripheral blood. The receptors were sampled from a woman aged 45-59 years with active or convalescent COVID-19.

The V gene is TRBV30, the J gene TRBJ1-1; the D is unclear. V lost 2 bases and J 3 bases, leaving 7 bases between the germline ends. The germline V gene has CDR1 GTSNPN and CDR2 SVGIG (reference sequence). This CDR3 is 12 amino acids long. The CDR3 DNA sequence: TGTGCCTGGAGTCCTCGGGACACTGAAGCTTTCTTT. Its protein product is CAWSPRDTEAFF.

In this sample, this clone turned up a few times. The chain carries TRBV11-2 and TRBJ2-5, with D possibly TRBD2 on 6 matching bases. The CDR3 sequence is 13 residues long. V was clipped by 5 bases and J by 7 bases, with 14 bases between them. Germline loops: CDR1 SGHAT, CDR2 FQNNGV. The CDR3 protein is CASSPTREATQYF. The CDR3 nucleotides are TGTGCCAGCAGCCCAACGAGGGAGGCGACCCAGTACTTC.

In its sample, this clone was seen a few times. This chain joins TRBV27 and TRBJ2-3; possibly TRBD2 for D (6 bases). This CDR3 comprises 18 residues. The V end lost 4 bases, the J end lost 2 bases, and 22 bases lay between the germline ends. Germline lookup yields CDR1 MNHEY and CDR2 SMNVEV (reference sequence). The CDR3 DNA reads as TGTGCCAGCAGTTGGGGCGGGGCGAACCCAACCTCCACAGATACGCAGTATTTT. Residues: CASSWGGANPTSTDTQYF.

This rearrangement joins TRBV3-1 (or the pseudogene TRBV3-2) to TRBJ1-6; 10 bases agree with TRBD1. The CDR3 extends over 16 amino acids. Losses at the gene ends were 4 bases for V and 10 bases for J; bases not matched to a gene: 10. Germline V gene sequence: CDR1 LGHDT, CDR2 YNNKEL (reference sequence). Here the CDR3 DNA reads TGTGCCAGCAGCCCTCGGACAGGGGGTATAGGGTCACCCCTCCACTTT. Its translation: CASSPRTGGIGSPLHF.

This rearrangement joins TRBV12-3 or TRBV12-4 to TRBJ1-2; D is uncertain. The V gene lost 7 bases and the J gene lost 5 bases, with 14 bases spanning the gap. This CDR3 has 13 amino acids. The CDR3 DNA reads as TGTGCCAGCACCCCGCGGGCGGGGTATGGCTACACCTTC. Translated, it gives CASTPRAGYGYTF.

In this sample, this clone turned up many times. The chain couples TRBV27 to TRBJ2-6; 7 nucleotides match TRBD1. V gave up 5 bases and J gave up 2 bases; unmatched junction bases: 6. CDR3 length: 16 residues. CDR1 and CDR2 from the germline V gene are MNHEY and SMNVEV (reference sequence). CDR3 residues: CASSINTGAGANVLTF. The CDR3 nucleotides are TGTGCCAGCAGTATAAACACAGGGGCTGGGGCCAACGTCCTGACTTTC.

The chain carries TRBV18 and TRBJ1-2; 10 bases are a match to TRBD1. The V gene end was trimmed by 3 bases and the J gene end by 6 bases; junction bases not matched to a gene: 4. Per germline, CDR1 KGHSH and CDR2 LQKENI. CDR3 length equals 14 residues. CDR3 nucleotides: TGTGCCAGCTCACCCGACAGGGGGCAGGATGGCTACACCTTC. It encodes CASSPDRGQDGYTF.

The genes are TRBV6-5 and TRBJ1-5, with D unresolved. Trimming left V 7 bases short and J 15 bases short, with 16 bases between. The germline V gene encodes CDR1 MNHEY and CDR2 SVGAGI. The CDR3 totals 11 residues. The CDR3 sequence is CASKNRFRSHF. The DNA for the CDR3 is TGTGCCAGCAAAAATCGGTTTCGCTCGCATTTT.

The CDR3 spells CASSFVASGGIYTQYF. CDR3 nucleotides: TGTGCCAGCAGCTTCGTGGCTAGCGGGGGTATTTATACGCAGTATTTT. The V gene is TRBV5-8, the J gene TRBJ2-3, with 10 bases matching TRBD2. V trimming: 2 bases; J trimming: 7 bases; junction bases outside the gene matches: 10. The germline gives CDR1 SGHTS, CDR2 YDEGEE. This CDR3 has 16 amino acids.

This clone turned up a few times. The rearrangement uses TRBV7-9 and TRBJ1-1, with D unresolved. There are 13 residues in the CDR3. Germline values: CDR1 SEHNR, CDR2 FQNEAQ (reference sequence). The V end was cut by 4 bases, the J end by 6 bases, with 12 bases between. CDR3 sequence reads: CASSYQRDAEAFF. The CDR3 nucleotides read TGTGCCAGCAGCTACCAGAGGGATGCTGAAGCTTTCTTT.

V usage is TRBV30 and J usage is TRBJ2-1; D is ambiguous. The CDR3 sequence is 13 residues long. V lost 5 bases and J lost 3, with 11 bases in between. Germline V CDR1 and CDR2: GTSNPN, SVGIG (reference sequence). Written as DNA, the CDR3 is TGTGCCTGGGGACGGGTCAACTACAATGAGCAGTTCTTC. It codes for CAWGRVNYNEQFF.

The chain is built from TRBV9 and TRBJ2-7, with 8 bases lining up with TRBD1. Per germline, CDR1 SGDLS and CDR2 YYNGEE. Losses at the gene ends were 3 bases for V and 1 base for J; bases not matched to a gene: 3. There are 14 residues in the CDR3. The DNA for the CDR3 is TGTGCCAGCAGCGACCGGGACAGGTCCTACGAGCAGTACTTC. This translates into CASSDRDRSYEQYF.

The rearrangement uses TRBV19 and TRBJ1-5; D is perhaps TRBD1 (5 bases). V was cut by 5 bases and J by 3 bases, with 11 bases left in between. The CDR3 loop spans 14 amino acids. Per germline, CDR1 LNHDA and CDR2 SQIVND (reference sequence). CDR3 coding DNA: TGTGCCAGTAGTGTACAGGCCCTCAATCAGCCCCAGCATTTT. Protein product: CASSVQALNQPQHF.

The chain has TRBV7-9 and TRBJ1-2, with D maybe TRBD1 (5 bases). Germline CDR1 reads SEHNR; CDR2 reads FQNEAQ (reference sequence). V was clipped by 6 bases and J by 6 bases, with 20 bases between them. The CDR3 sequence is 15 residues long. CDR3: CASSPRAVGGDGYTF. The CDR3 DNA is TGTGCCAGCAGTCCCAGGGCCGTTGGTGGGGATGGCTACACCTTC.

This clone was observed once. This rearrangement joins TRBV2 to TRBJ1-3, with D hard to call. CDR3 size: 14 residues. The ends were cut back, 6 bases at V and 3 bases at J, with 12 bases in the middle. Germline CDR1 reads SNHLY; CDR2 reads FYNNEI. The CDR3 bases are TGTGCCAGCAGCGTTTCCGGGAGTGGAAACACCATATATTTT. It translates to CASSVSGSGNTIYF.

The genes are TRBV5-1 and TRBJ2-7; 11 bases fit TRBD1. V gave up 4 bases and J gave up 4 bases; unmatched junction bases: 7. Germline CDR1 reads SGHRS; CDR2 reads YFSETQ. The CDR3 covers 15 residues. The CDR3 sequence is CASSQGGTGGYEQYF. CDR3 in DNA: TGCGCCAGCAGCCAAGGCGGGACAGGGGGGTACGAGCAGTACTTC.

On this clone itself: Other nucleotide sequences from this sample produce the same CDR3. The J gene is TRBJ1-2, the V gene TRBV7-2; 7 bases line up with TRBD1. CDR3 length: 12 amino acids. The germline V gene encodes CDR1 SGHTA and CDR2 FQGNSA. The trim removed 3 bases at V and 6 bases at J, leaving 1 base unmatched. DNA of the CDR3: TGTGCCAGCAGCTTTGACAGGGATGGCTACACCTTC. Protein: CASSFDRDGYTF.